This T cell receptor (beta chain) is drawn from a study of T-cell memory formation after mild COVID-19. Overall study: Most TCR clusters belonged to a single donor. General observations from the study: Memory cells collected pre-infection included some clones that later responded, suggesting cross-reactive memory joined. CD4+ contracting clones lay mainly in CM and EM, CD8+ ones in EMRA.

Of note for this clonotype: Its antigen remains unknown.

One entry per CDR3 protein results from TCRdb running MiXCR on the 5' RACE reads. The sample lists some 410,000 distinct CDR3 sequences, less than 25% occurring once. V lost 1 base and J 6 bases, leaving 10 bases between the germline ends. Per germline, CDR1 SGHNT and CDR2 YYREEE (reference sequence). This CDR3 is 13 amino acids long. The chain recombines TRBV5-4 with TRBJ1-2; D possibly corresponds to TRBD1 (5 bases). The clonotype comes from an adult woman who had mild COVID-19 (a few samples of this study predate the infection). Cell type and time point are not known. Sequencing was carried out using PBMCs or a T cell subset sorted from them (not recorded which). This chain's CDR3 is CASSLSGRDGYTF. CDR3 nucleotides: TGTGCCAGCAGCTTGTCAGGGAGAGATGGCTACACCTTC.